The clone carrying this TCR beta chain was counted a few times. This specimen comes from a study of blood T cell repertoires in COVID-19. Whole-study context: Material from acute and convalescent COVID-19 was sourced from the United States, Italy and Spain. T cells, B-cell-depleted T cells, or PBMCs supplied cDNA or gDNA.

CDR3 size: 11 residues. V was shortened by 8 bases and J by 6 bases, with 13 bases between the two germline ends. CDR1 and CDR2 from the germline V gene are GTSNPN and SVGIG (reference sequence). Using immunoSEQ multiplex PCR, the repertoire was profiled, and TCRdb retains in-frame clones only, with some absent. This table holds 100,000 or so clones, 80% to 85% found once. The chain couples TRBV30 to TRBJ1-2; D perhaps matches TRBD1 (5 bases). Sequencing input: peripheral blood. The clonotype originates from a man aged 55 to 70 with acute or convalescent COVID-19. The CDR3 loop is CAGLRGDGYTF. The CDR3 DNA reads TGTGCCGGGCTGCGGGGGGATGGCTACACCTTC.